This T cell receptor beta chain was captured by sequencing in a study of molecular identifiers for immune sequencing clone quantification. Study-wide results and limits: Spiked TCR RNA from one Jurkat cell reportedly showed up when mixed among one million naive cells.

Previously described methods and listed TCR primers were employed for the bulk TCR libraries. MiXCR, run by TCRdb on the PCR reads, gives a single entry per CDR3 protein. The sample includes approximately 500,000 distinct CDR3 sequences, roughly 25% of them seen just once. Remarks on this clonotype: Its specificity is not known. It may be a read error: a sequence one base away is much more abundant.

Germline V CDR1 and CDR2: MGHRA, YSYEKL. This CDR3 region has 14 residues. The sample was naive CD8+ T cells from blood, with Jurkat cell RNA spiked in. Subset reported: FACS-sorted CD8+CD4-CCR7+CD45RA+ naive T cells. The chain combines TRBV4-1 with TRBJ1-4; the match to TRBD1 covers 7 bases. The origin of this receptor is a human donor in good health. Some libraries in this study had Jurkat cell RNA spiked in. CDR3 bases: TGCACCAGCAGGGGGGAGGGAGGAGGAGAAAAACTGTTTTTT. This encodes CTSRGEGGGEKLFF.